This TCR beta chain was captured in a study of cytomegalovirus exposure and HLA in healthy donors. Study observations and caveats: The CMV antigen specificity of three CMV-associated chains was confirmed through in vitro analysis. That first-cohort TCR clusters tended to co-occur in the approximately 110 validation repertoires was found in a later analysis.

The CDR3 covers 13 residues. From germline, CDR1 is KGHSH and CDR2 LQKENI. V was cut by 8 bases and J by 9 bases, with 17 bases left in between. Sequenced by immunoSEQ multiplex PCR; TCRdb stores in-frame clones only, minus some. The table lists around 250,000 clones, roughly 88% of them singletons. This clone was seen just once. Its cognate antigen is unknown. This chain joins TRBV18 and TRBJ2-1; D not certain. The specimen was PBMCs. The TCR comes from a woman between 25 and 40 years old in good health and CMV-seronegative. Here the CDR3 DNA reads TGTGCCAGCCGTACGACCGTTATGGGTGAGCAGTTCTTC. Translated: CASRTTVMGEQFF.